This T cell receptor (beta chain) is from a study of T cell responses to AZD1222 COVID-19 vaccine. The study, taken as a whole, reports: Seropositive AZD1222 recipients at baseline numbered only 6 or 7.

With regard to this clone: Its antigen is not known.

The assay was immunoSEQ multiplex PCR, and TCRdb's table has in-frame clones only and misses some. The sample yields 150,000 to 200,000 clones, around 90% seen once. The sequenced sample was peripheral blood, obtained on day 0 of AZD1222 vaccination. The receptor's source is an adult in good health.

The DNA for the CDR3 is TGTGCCAGCAGTCCATTAGCGGGAGGTCTCTACGAGCAGTACTTC. Encoded protein: CASSPLAGGLYEQYF. The chain uses TRBV28 and TRBJ2-7; 10 bases line up with TRBD2. J was trimmed by 3 bases and V by 5 bases; bases with no gene match: 7. Germline V CDR1 and CDR2: MDHEN, SYDVKM. The CDR3 contains 15 residues.